The 9 T cell receptor beta chains presented below share a single source sample, sequenced in a study of cytomegalovirus exposure and HLA in healthy donors. It was with 60 Vbeta and 13 Jbeta primers that the PCR ran. Measured with immunoSEQ multiplex PCR; TCRdb has only the in-frame clones, and not every one. The top ten clones hold roughly 1.4% of a sample with approximately 160,000 clones, around 68% of them seen once. Input material: PBMCs. These receptors all come from a man over 45 in good health and CMV-seronegative.

Only one count was recorded for this clone. The chain employs TRBV5-5 and TRBJ1-4; 7 positions match TRBD1. Germline V gene lookup returns CDR1 SGHKS and CDR2 YYEKEE (reference sequence). The V gene end was trimmed by 3 bases and the J gene end by 5 bases; junction bases not matched to a gene: 7. The CDR3 is 15 residues long. This chain's CDR3 is CASSSRQGQNEKLFF. The CDR3 coding sequence is TGTGCCAGCAGCTCGCGACAGGGCCAAAATGAAAAACTGTTTTTT. The variable domain in full, with the rest retrieved from reference TRBV5-5 and TRBJ1-4, is DAGVTQSPTHLIKTRGQQVTLRCSPISGHKSVSWYQQVLGQGPQFIFQYYEKEERGRGNFPDRFSARQFPNYSSELNVNALLLGDSALYLCASSSRQGQNEKLFFGSGTQLSVL.

This clone came up a few times. The J gene is TRBJ1-2, the V gene TRBV6-5, with 9 bases aligning to TRBD1. Germline CDR1 reads MNHEY; CDR2 reads SVGAGI. The V gene end was trimmed by 2 bases and the J gene end by 6 bases; junction bases not matched to a gene: 10. The CDR3 contains 16 residues. CDR3 coding DNA: TGTGCCAGCAGTTACGGGGACAGGGATGACCGGAATGGCTACACCTTC. Amino acids: CASSYGDRDDRNGYTF.

In the case of this clone: At the DNA level, this CDR3 is encoded by other sequences in the same sample as well. The gene calls are TRBV7-2 and TRBJ2-7; 8 bases are shared with TRBD1. CDR1 SGHTA and CDR2 FQGNSA come from the germline V gene. J was trimmed by 3 bases and V by 3 bases; bases with no gene match: 1. The CDR3 has 13 residues. Written as DNA, the CDR3 is TGTGCCAGCAGCTTTACAGGGGGCTACGAGCAGTACTTC. This gives the protein CASSFTGGYEQYF. Looking up the rest from reference TRBV7-2 and TRBJ2-7 gives the full variable domain: GAGVSQSPSNKVTEKGKDVELRCDPISGHTALYWYRQSLGQGLEFLIYFQGNSAPDKSGLPSDRFSAERTGGSVSTLTIQRTQQEDSAVYLCASSFTGGYEQYFGPGTRLTVT.

V and J are TRBV5-1 and TRBJ2-7; D is possibly TRBD2 (6 bases). V was trimmed by 0 bases and J by 7 bases, leaving 14 bases between them. The CDR3 contains 14 residues. Germline CDR1 and CDR2: SGHRS and YFSETQ. The DNA for the CDR3 is TGCGCCAGCAGCTTGGTTCGGGGGACTTTGGAGCAGTACTTC. Residues: CASSLVRGTLEQYF.

The count of this clone is one. The chain has TRBV10-3 and TRBJ1-5; D not resolved. The CDR3 has 15 amino acids. Germline CDR1 and CDR2: ENHRY and SYGVKD. Trimming pared 2 bases from V and 0 bases from J, leaving 8 bases between. The DNA of the CDR3 is TGTGCCATCAGTGAGACGACACATAGCAATCAGCCCCAGCATTTT. The encoded protein is CAISETTHSNQPQHF.

In this sample, this clone turned up a few times. The junction departs from the called germline gene at one end, perhaps through a read error. The chain couples TRBV4-1 to TRBJ2-3; D is perhaps TRBD2 (5 bases). This CDR3 is built from 17 residues. CDR1 is MGHRA, CDR2 YSYEKL, per germline. This CDR3 is CASSQDNDRAGTDTQYF. In DNA form, the CDR3 reads TGCGCCAGCAGCCAAGATAACGATCGGGCGGGCACGGATACGCAGTATTTT.

This clone was seen more than once but under ten times. The chain recombines TRBV6-5 with TRBJ1-3, with no clear D. Germline CDR1 reads MNHEY; CDR2 reads SVGAGI. The V end lost 6 bases, the J end lost 9 bases, and 15 bases lay between the germline ends. The CDR3 contains 13 residues. This chain's CDR3 is CASRLDGKGTIYF. CDR3 coding DNA: TGTGCCAGCAGACTCGACGGGAAAGGCACCATATATTTT.

The V call is TRBV14, the J call TRBJ1-1; D unresolved. V lost 0 bases, J lost 8 bases, and 10 bases lay in between. CDR1 and CDR2 from the germline V gene are SGHDN and FVKESK. The CDR3 runs to 13 residues. The CDR3 here is CASSQDLETEAFF. The CDR3 DNA sequence: TGTGCCAGCAGCCAAGATCTCGAGACAGAAGCTTTCTTT.

This chain connects TRBV4-3 to TRBJ2-5, with a weak D call TRBD2 (7 bases). Germline CDR1 is LGHNA and CDR2 is YSLEER. CDR3 length: 16 amino acids. The ends were cut back, 1 base at V and 5 bases at J, with 17 bases in the middle. The CDR3 sequence is CASSQVRGGAGETQYF. The CDR3 DNA sequence: TGCGCCAGCAGCCAAGTCAGAGGGGGGGCCGGGGAGACCCAGTACTTC.